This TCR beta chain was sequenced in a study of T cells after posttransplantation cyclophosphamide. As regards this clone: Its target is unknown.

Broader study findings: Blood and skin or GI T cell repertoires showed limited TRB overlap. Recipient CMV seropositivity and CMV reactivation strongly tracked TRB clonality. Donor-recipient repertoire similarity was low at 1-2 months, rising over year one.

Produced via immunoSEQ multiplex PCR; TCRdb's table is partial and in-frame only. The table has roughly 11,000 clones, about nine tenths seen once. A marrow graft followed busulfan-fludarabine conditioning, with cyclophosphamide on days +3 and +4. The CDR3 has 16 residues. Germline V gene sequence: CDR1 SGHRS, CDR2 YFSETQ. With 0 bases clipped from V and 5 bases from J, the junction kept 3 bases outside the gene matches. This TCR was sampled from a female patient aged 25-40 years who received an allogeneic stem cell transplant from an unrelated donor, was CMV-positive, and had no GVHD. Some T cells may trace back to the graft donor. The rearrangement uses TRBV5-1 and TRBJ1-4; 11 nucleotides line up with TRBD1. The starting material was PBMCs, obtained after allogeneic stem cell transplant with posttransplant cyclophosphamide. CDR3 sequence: CASSLVGTGGNEKLFF. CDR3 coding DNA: TGCGCCAGCAGCTTGGTGGGGACAGGGGGGAATGAAAAACTGTTTTTT. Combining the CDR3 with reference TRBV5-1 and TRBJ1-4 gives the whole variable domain KAGVTQTPRYLIKTRGQQVTLSCSPISGHRSVSWYQQTPGQGLQFLFEYFSETQRNKGNFPGRFSGRQFSNSRSEMNVSTLELGDSALYLCASSLVGTGGNEKLFFGSGTQLSVL.